This T cell receptor beta chain was observed in a study of blood T cell repertoires in COVID-19. As for the study in general: COVID-19 samples, acute and convalescent, were from the United States, Italy and Spain. Nucleic acid was either cDNA or gDNA, and it came from T cells, B-cell-depleted T cells, or PBMCs.

The CDR3 has 14 amino acids. The V and J ends lost 7 bases and 5 bases, in that order; junction bases with no gene match: 11. Germline V gene sequence: CDR1 GTSNPN, CDR2 SVGIG (reference sequence). In the original processing: Amplification of reference gene primers provided the estimated nucleated cell counts. Generated by immunoSEQ multiplex PCR, the TCRdb table keeps only in-frame clones and is missing some. V, J and clone size are those of that table, while D and trimming were read from the DNA. The repertoire holds some 96,000 clones, more than 75% seen once, with 7% to 9.5% in the top ten. Material: peripheral blood. This TCR derives from a man aged 25-45 years in a cohort sampled during active COVID-19. This chain joins TRBV30 and TRBJ2-5; 9 bases match TRBD1. CDR3 coding DNA: TGTGCCTTATACCCGACAGGGGGAACGGAGACCCAGTACTTC. Translation gives CALYPTGGTETQYF.